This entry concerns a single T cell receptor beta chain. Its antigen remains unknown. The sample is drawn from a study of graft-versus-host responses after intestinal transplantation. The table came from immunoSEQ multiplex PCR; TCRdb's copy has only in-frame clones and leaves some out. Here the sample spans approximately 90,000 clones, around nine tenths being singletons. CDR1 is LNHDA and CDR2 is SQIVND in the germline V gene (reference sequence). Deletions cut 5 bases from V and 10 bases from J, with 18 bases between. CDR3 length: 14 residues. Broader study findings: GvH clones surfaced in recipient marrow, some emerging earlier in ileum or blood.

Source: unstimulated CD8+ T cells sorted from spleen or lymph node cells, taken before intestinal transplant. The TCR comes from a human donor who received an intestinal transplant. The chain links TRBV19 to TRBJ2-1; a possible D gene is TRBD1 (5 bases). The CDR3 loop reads CASSLPTVLFEQFF. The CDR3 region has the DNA TGTGCCAGTAGTCTCCCGACAGTTCTGTTCGAGCAGTTCTTC.